These 11 T cell receptor beta chains came from one sample sequenced in a study of blood T cell repertoires in COVID-19. This table comes from immunoSEQ multiplex PCR, and its TCRdb copy is limited to in-frame clones, with some not included. This sample has a few hundred thousand clones, with approximately 90% found just once. What was sequenced was peripheral blood. The receptors were sampled from a young man with active or convalescent COVID-19.

The genes are TRBV6-5 and TRBJ1-5; weak D call: TRBD1 (6 bases). V lost 6 bases and J lost 5, with 17 bases in between. From germline, CDR1 is MNHEY and CDR2 SVGAGI. CDR3 length equals 15 residues. CDR3 residues: CASRFLGANHQPQHF. As DNA, the CDR3 is TGTGCCAGCAGATTTCTGGGGGCCAACCATCAGCCCCAGCATTTT.

The chain employs TRBV4-1 and TRBJ2-7; a possible D gene is TRBD1 (6 bases). The ends were cut back, 4 bases at V and 0 bases at J, with 7 bases in the middle. CDR3 length: 13 amino acids. Germline CDR1 and CDR2: MGHRA and YSYEKL. The CDR3 DNA is TGCGCCAGCAGCCGGACAGTCTCCTACGAGCAGTACTTC. Its translation: CASSRTVSYEQYF.

V usage is TRBV28 and J usage is TRBJ1-6; 9 nucleotides match TRBD1. From germline, CDR1 is MDHEN and CDR2 SYDVKM. Germline trimming cut 5 bases from V and 11 bases from J; bases unmatched to any gene: 10. The CDR3 loop spans 15 amino acids. CDR3 nucleotide sequence: TGTGCCAGCAGTCAAGCAGGGACAGGGTTTCCACCCCTCCACTTT. Translating it yields CASSQAGTGFPPLHF.

This clone has a handful of counts. This rearrangement joins TRBV7-2 to TRBJ2-1, with TRBD2 as a possible D gene (6 bases). CDR1 SGHTA and CDR2 FQGNSA come from the germline V gene. The CDR3 extends over 13 amino acids. V shed 5 bases and J shed 9 bases, with 14 bases lying between them. CDR3 protein: CASSPEWGGEQFF. In DNA, the CDR3 is TGTGCCAGCAGCCCCGAGTGGGGAGGTGAGCAGTTCTTC.

The chain joins TRBV29-1 to TRBJ1-1; 7 nucleotides match TRBD1. The CDR3 spans 13 residues. Germline CDR1 and CDR2: SQVTM and ANQGSEA. V shed 4 bases and J 7 bases; nucleotides not matched to a gene: 9. CDR3 region: CSVGSDRDSEAFF. CDR3 in DNA: TGCAGCGTTGGGTCCGACCGGGACAGTGAAGCTTTCTTT.

Ten or more counts support this clone. The rearrangement links TRBV11-2 to TRBJ2-5; a possible D gene is TRBD1 (6 bases). Germline V gene lookup returns CDR1 SGHAT and CDR2 FQNNGV. The germline V and J ends were trimmed by 2 bases and 0 bases, with 13 bases remaining between them. CDR3 length: 16 residues. The CDR3 DNA reads TGTGCCAGCAGCTTAAGACAGGAAAGTCACCAAGAGACCCAGTACTTC. This sequence encodes CASSLRQESHQETQYF.

This chain connects TRBV28 to TRBJ1-5; tentative D call: TRBD1 (5 bases). The CDR3 sequence is 17 residues long. V was trimmed by 3 bases and J by 0 bases, leaving 15 bases between them. CDR1 and CDR2 from the germline V gene are MDHEN and SYDVKM. The CDR3 bases are TGTGCCAGCAGTTTTCCACCCGGCAGGGATAGCAATCAGCCCCAGCATTTT. This translates into CASSFPPGRDSNQPQHF.

The V gene is TRBV19, the J gene TRBJ1-2; the D is unclear. CDR1 is LNHDA, CDR2 SQIVND, per germline (reference sequence). Between the trimmed V and J ends, which lost 0 bases and 1 base, there was a span of 9 bases. This CDR3 region has 15 residues. Here the CDR3 DNA reads TGTGCCAGTAGTATAGACCAGACTCTTAACTATGGCTACACCTTC. Its protein is CASSIDQTLNYGYTF.

This chain connects TRBV7-2 to TRBJ1-6; 11 positions agree with TRBD1. CDR1 SGHTA and CDR2 FQGNSA come from the germline V gene. Trimming at V came to 2 bases and at J to 6 bases, leaving 12 bases not matched to a gene. The length of the CDR3 is 19 residues. Here the CDR3 DNA reads TGTGCCAGCAGCTTAAACGCGGGACAGGGGGATGTTAGTAATTCACCCCTCCACTTT. This codes for CASSLNAGQGDVSNSPLHF.

This clone was seen more than once but under ten times. V gene TRBV5-4 combines with J gene TRBJ2-1; 7 bases line up with TRBD1. The V gene end was trimmed by 5 bases and the J gene end by 5 bases; junction bases not matched to a gene: 4. There are 13 residues in the CDR3. Per germline, CDR1 SGHNT and CDR2 YYREEE (reference sequence). The CDR3 DNA reads TGTGCCAGCAGACGGGACAGCCACAATGAGCAGTTCTTC. This translates into CASRRDSHNEQFF.

The genes are TRBV7-6 and TRBJ1-1; TRBD1 aligns across 11 bases. CDR1 and CDR2 from the germline V gene are SGHVS and FNYEAQ. Losses at the gene ends were 6 bases for V and 5 bases for J; bases not matched to a gene: 8. CDR3 length: 15 amino acids. The CDR3 is CASSPGQGARTEAFF. CDR3 DNA: TGTGCCAGCAGTCCTGGACAGGGGGCTCGAACTGAAGCTTTCTTT.